Listed below are T cell receptor beta chains from one sample, sequenced in a study of radiotherapy plus CTLA-4 blockade in lung cancer. Here immunoSEQ multiplex PCR was the method, and the copy in TCRdb shows in-frame clones only, minus some. The data show 70,000 to 90,000 clones, around 80% seen once. The source was peripheral blood, collected from a patient treated with radiotherapy plus ipilimumab. The origin of the receptors is a human donor with non-small cell lung cancer who had stable disease on radiotherapy plus ipilimumab. Each CDR3 is given with its conserved first and last residue. The D gene is left open where the match is weak. For some rows the clone size is stated as once, few or many, or as a class when expanded; others skip it.

clone_size: NA
v_call: TRBV6-4
cdr3_length: 14
j_call: TRBJ2-3
d_call: NA
cdr3_nt: TGTGCCAGCAGTGAACGGGCAGGGACAGATACGCAGTATTTT
cdr3_aa: CASSERAGTDTQYF

clone_size: NA
v_call: TRBV6-6
cdr3_length: 14
j_call: TRBJ1-3
d_call: NA
cdr3_nt: TGTGCCAGCAGTTACCCAGGAGATGGAAACACCATATATTTT
cdr3_aa: CASSYPGDGNTIYF

clone_size: few
v_call: TRBV7-8
cdr3_length: 10
j_call: TRBJ1-1
d_call: NA
cdr3_nt: TGTGCCAGCAGCCGAGTCGAAGCTTTCTTT
cdr3_aa: CASSRVEAFF

clone_size: NA
v_call: TRBV7-9
cdr3_length: 13
j_call: TRBJ2-3
d_call: TRBD2
cdr3_nt: TGTGCCAGCAGCTCGACTAGCGGGGGAACGCAGTATTTT
cdr3_aa: CASSSTSGGTQYF

clone_size: NA
v_call: TRBV30
cdr3_length: 11
j_call: TRBJ2-5
d_call: NA
cdr3_nt: TGTGCCTGGAGTAATAAAGAGACCCAGTACTTC
cdr3_aa: CAWSNKETQYF

clone_size: NA
v_call: TRBV5-1
cdr3_length: 15
j_call: TRBJ2-5
d_call: TRBD1
cdr3_nt: TGCGCCAGCAGCTTGAGGACAGGGGTCGAAGAGACCCAGTACTTC
cdr3_aa: CASSLRTGVEETQYF

clone_size: NA
v_call: TRBV6-6
cdr3_length: 13
j_call: TRBJ1-2
d_call: TRBD1
cdr3_nt: TGTGCCAGCAGTTGGGACAGGGAGTATGGCTACACCTTC
cdr3_aa: CASSWDREYGYTF

clone_size: once
v_call: TRBV5-8
cdr3_length: 14
j_call: TRBJ1-1
d_call: NA
cdr3_nt: TGTGCCAGCAGCTTTCCCGATACGAACACTGAAGCTTTCTTT
cdr3_aa: CASSFPDTNTEAFF

clone_size: NA
v_call: TRBV27
cdr3_length: 13
j_call: TRBJ1-6
d_call: NA
cdr3_nt: TGTGCCAGCAGTTTCAGAGAAAATTCACCCCTCCACTTT
cdr3_aa: CASSFRENSPLHF

clone_size: NA
v_call: TRBV11-3
cdr3_length: 13
j_call: TRBJ1-1
d_call: NA
cdr3_nt: TGTGCCAGCAGCCTCTGGGTGAACACTGAAGCTTTCTTT
cdr3_aa: CASSLWVNTEAFF

clone_size: NA
v_call: TRBV5-1
cdr3_length: 15
j_call: TRBJ1-4
d_call: NA
cdr3_nt: TGCGCCAGCAAAACCTCGGGACCCCCTGGAGAAAAACTGTTTTTT
cdr3_aa: CASKTSGPPGEKLFF

clone_size: few
v_call: TRBV5-1
cdr3_length: 17
j_call: TRBJ1-4
d_call: NA
cdr3_nt: TGCGCCAGCAGCTTTGTCGCGGTCTCTGCAACTAATGAAAAACTGTTTTTT
cdr3_aa: CASSFVAVSATNEKLFF

clone_size: NA
v_call: TRBV19
cdr3_length: 13
j_call: TRBJ1-5
d_call: NA
cdr3_nt: TGTGCCAGTAGTCCCAGTGCGGGGGGGACCCAGCATTTT
cdr3_aa: CASSPSAGGTQHF

clone_size: NA
v_call: TRBV18
cdr3_length: 16
j_call: TRBJ1-2
d_call: TRBD1
cdr3_nt: TGTGCCAGCTCACCGCGGACAGGGAGCGCCAGTGGTGGCTACACCTTC
cdr3_aa: CASSPRTGSASGGYTF

clone_size: NA
v_call: TRBV2
cdr3_length: 14
j_call: TRBJ2-7
d_call: TRBD1
cdr3_nt: TGTGCCAGCAGTGAAACCCTGACAGGGCCCGAGCAGTACTTC
cdr3_aa: CASSETLTGPEQYF

clone_size: NA
v_call: TRBV18
cdr3_length: 13
j_call: TRBJ1-1
d_call: NA
cdr3_nt: TGTGCCAGCTCACCACTCATGAACACTGAAGCTTTCTTT
cdr3_aa: CASSPLMNTEAFF

clone_size: NA
v_call: TRBV10-1
cdr3_length: 17
j_call: TRBJ2-1
d_call: TRBD2
cdr3_nt: TGCGCCAGCAGTGAGTTGGCTAGCGGGGGGGTGGACAATGAGCAGTTCTTC
cdr3_aa: CASSELASGGVDNEQFF

clone_size: NA
v_call: TRBV19
cdr3_length: 15
j_call: TRBJ1-6
d_call: NA
cdr3_nt: TGTGCCACCTGTTCTGCAGCTACCTATAATTCACCCCTCCACTTT
cdr3_aa: CATCSAATYNSPLHF

clone_size: NA
v_call: TRBV7-9
cdr3_length: 15
j_call: TRBJ1-5
d_call: NA
cdr3_nt: TGTGCCAGCAGCAGAGGACAGACTTCCTATCAGCCCCAGCATTTT
cdr3_aa: CASSRGQTSYQPQHF

clone_size: NA
v_call: TRBV28
cdr3_length: 12
j_call: TRBJ1-2
d_call: NA
cdr3_nt: TGTGCCAGCAGATCCGGGAACTATGGCTACACCTTC
cdr3_aa: CASRSGNYGYTF

clone_size: NA
v_call: TRBV9
cdr3_length: 17
j_call: TRBJ1-1
d_call: NA
cdr3_nt: TGTGCCAGCAGCGTAGAAGGGTTGGACCCCCTGGGGACTGAAGCTTTCTTT
cdr3_aa: CASSVEGLDPLGTEAFF

clone_size: NA
v_call: TRBV11-2
cdr3_length: 15
j_call: TRBJ2-2
d_call: NA
cdr3_nt: TGTGCCAGCAGCGCGACAGCGGGTAGTACCGGGGAGCTGTTTTTT
cdr3_aa: CASSATAGSTGELFF

clone_size: NA
v_call: TRBV5-4
cdr3_length: 15
j_call: TRBJ2-7
d_call: NA
cdr3_nt: TGTGCCAGCAGCTTGGAATTGCACAGGTCCTACGAGCAGTACTTC
cdr3_aa: CASSLELHRSYEQYF

clone_size: NA
v_call: TRBV28
cdr3_length: 11
j_call: TRBJ2-2
d_call: NA
cdr3_nt: TGTGCCAGCAGTCGCACCGGGGAGCTGTTTTTT
cdr3_aa: CASSRTGELFF

clone_size: NA
v_call: TRBV28
cdr3_length: 15
j_call: TRBJ1-4
d_call: NA
cdr3_nt: TGTGCCAGCAAAAGCGGGAGTACTACTAATGAAAAACTGTTTTTT
cdr3_aa: CASKSGSTTNEKLFF

clone_size: NA
v_call: TRBV7-6
cdr3_length: 19
j_call: TRBJ2-5
d_call: TRBD1
cdr3_nt: TGTGCCAGCAGCTTAGAGAGTCGGTCAGGGACAGGGGTGGGGAAGACCCAGTACTTC
cdr3_aa: CASSLESRSGTGVGKTQYF

clone_size: NA
v_call: TRBV11-1
cdr3_length: 13
j_call: TRBJ2-5
d_call: TRBD1
cdr3_nt: TGTGCCAGCAGCAAGACAGGGGACGGGACCCAGTACTTC
cdr3_aa: CASSKTGDGTQYF

clone_size: few
v_call: TRBV7-8
cdr3_length: 16
j_call: TRBJ2-1
d_call: TRBD1
cdr3_nt: TGTGCCAGCAGCCGAACCTCGGGACAGGTCGCAAATGAGCAGTTCTTC
cdr3_aa: CASSRTSGQVANEQFF

clone_size: NA
v_call: TRBV28
cdr3_length: 13
j_call: TRBJ2-7
d_call: TRBD1
cdr3_nt: TGTGCCTGCGGGACAGGGGTATCCTACGAGCAGTACTTC
cdr3_aa: CACGTGVSYEQYF

clone_size: NA
v_call: TRBV7-9
cdr3_length: 14
j_call: TRBJ1-6
d_call: NA
cdr3_nt: TGTGCCAGCAGCTTATCAGGCTATAATTCACCCCTCCACTTT
cdr3_aa: CASSLSGYNSPLHF

clone_size: NA
v_call: TRBV10-3
cdr3_length: 12
j_call: TRBJ1-2
d_call: NA
cdr3_nt: TGTGCCACGGGCACAGGGAACGATGGCTACACCTTC
cdr3_aa: CATGTGNDGYTF

clone_size: NA
v_call: TRBV11-2
cdr3_length: 13
j_call: TRBJ1-5
d_call: NA
cdr3_nt: TGTGCCAGCAGCCCCCAGGGTACTCCGCCCCAGCATTTT
cdr3_aa: CASSPQGTPPQHF

clone_size: few
v_call: TRBV7-9
cdr3_length: 15
j_call: TRBJ1-6
d_call: NA
cdr3_nt: TGTGCCAGCAGCTTAGTTAGCCCCGATAATTCACCCCTCCACTTT
cdr3_aa: CASSLVSPDNSPLHF

clone_size: few
v_call: TRBV5-6
cdr3_length: 15
j_call: TRBJ2-4
d_call: TRBD1
cdr3_nt: TGTGCCAGCAGCACCGACAGGGGGCCTCGGGGCATTCAGTACTTC
cdr3_aa: CASSTDRGPRGIQYF

clone_size: NA
v_call: TRBV7-9
cdr3_length: 18
j_call: TRBJ2-2
d_call: NA
cdr3_nt: TGTGCCAGCAGCTCTCGGGTGGGTGTAGTTTCGAACACCGGGGAGCTGTTTTTT
cdr3_aa: CASSSRVGVVSNTGELFF

clone_size: NA
v_call: TRBV7-8
cdr3_length: 15
j_call: TRBJ1-4
d_call: TRBD1
cdr3_nt: TGTGCCAGCAGAGAAACAGGGGGCTCAGGTGAAAAACTGTTTTTT
cdr3_aa: CASRETGGSGEKLFF

clone_size: once
v_call: TRBV11-2
cdr3_length: 14
j_call: TRBJ1-1
d_call: NA
cdr3_nt: TGTGCCAGCAGCTTAGGAAGAACGAACACTGAAGCTTTCTTT
cdr3_aa: CASSLGRTNTEAFF

clone_size: few
v_call: TRBV27
cdr3_length: 13
j_call: TRBJ1-2
d_call: NA
cdr3_nt: TGTGCCAGCAGTTTAACAGGGAACTATGGCTACACCTTC
cdr3_aa: CASSLTGNYGYTF

clone_size: NA
v_call: TRBV29-1
cdr3_length: 17
j_call: TRBJ2-5
d_call: NA
cdr3_nt: TGCAGCGTTGAAAGGGCGGAAACAGGTTTGACTCAAGAGACCCAGTACTTC
cdr3_aa: CSVERAETGLTQETQYF

clone_size: NA
v_call: TRBV4-2
cdr3_length: 13
j_call: TRBJ1-1
d_call: NA
cdr3_nt: TGTGCCAGCAGCCAAGATGGAGGGACACTAGCTTTCTTT
cdr3_aa: CASSQDGGTLAFF

clone_size: NA
v_call: TRBV6-4
cdr3_length: 15
j_call: TRBJ2-3
d_call: TRBD2
cdr3_nt: TGTGCCAGCAGTGACCTAGCGGGGGGCACAGATACGCAGTATTTT
cdr3_aa: CASSDLAGGTDTQYF

clone_size: NA
v_call: TRBV30
cdr3_length: 13
j_call: TRBJ2-3
d_call: NA
cdr3_nt: TGTGCCTGGAGGGGAACTAGCACAGATACGCAGTATTTT
cdr3_aa: CAWRGTSTDTQYF

clone_size: NA
v_call: TRBV5-1
cdr3_length: 14
j_call: TRBJ1-3
d_call: NA
cdr3_nt: TGCGCCAGCAGCTCCCAGGGACCTGGAAACACCATATATTTT
cdr3_aa: CASSSQGPGNTIYF

clone_size: NA
v_call: TRBV5-4
cdr3_length: 19
j_call: TRBJ2-3
d_call: TRBD2
cdr3_nt: TGTGCCAGCAGCTTGGCCTGGTCACTAGCGGGAGGGCCGACAGATACGCAGTATTTT
cdr3_aa: CASSLAWSLAGGPTDTQYF

clone_size: NA
v_call: TRBV5-6
cdr3_length: 14
j_call: TRBJ2-3
d_call: TRBD1
cdr3_nt: TGTGCCAGCAGCCCCGACAGGGAAACAGATACGCAGTATTTT
cdr3_aa: CASSPDRETDTQYF

clone_size: NA
v_call: TRBV7-2
cdr3_length: 13
j_call: TRBJ2-2
d_call: NA
cdr3_nt: TGTGCCAGCAGCTTGGCTAGTACCGGGGAGCTGTTTTTT
cdr3_aa: CASSLASTGELFF

clone_size: NA
v_call: TRBV9
cdr3_length: 13
j_call: TRBJ1-2
d_call: NA
cdr3_nt: TGTGCCAGCAGCGTAACCCAGGGAGATGGCTACACCTTC
cdr3_aa: CASSVTQGDGYTF

clone_size: NA
v_call: TRBV5-5
cdr3_length: 14
j_call: TRBJ2-5
d_call: NA
cdr3_nt: TGTGCCAGCAGCTTGACTTGGGGGCAAGAGACCCAGTACTTC
cdr3_aa: CASSLTWGQETQYF

clone_size: once
v_call: TRBV29-1
cdr3_length: 13
j_call: TRBJ1-2
d_call: NA
cdr3_nt: TGCAGCGTTGATCTGTGGGGGGGCGTGGGCTACACCTTC
cdr3_aa: CSVDLWGGVGYTF

clone_size: NA
v_call: TRBV29-1
cdr3_length: 13
j_call: TRBJ2-1
d_call: TRBD2
cdr3_nt: TGCAGCGTTGAAGTTGAGCGGGAAGATGAGCAGTTCTTC
cdr3_aa: CSVEVEREDEQFF

clone_size: NA
v_call: TRBV19
cdr3_length: 17
j_call: TRBJ2-2
d_call: NA
cdr3_nt: TGTGCCAGTAGTATAGTGGGGACGGGGGCCAACACCGGGGAGCTGTTTTTT
cdr3_aa: CASSIVGTGANTGELFF

clone_size: NA
v_call: TRBV7-2
cdr3_length: 14
j_call: TRBJ2-7
d_call: NA
cdr3_nt: TGTGCCAGCAGCTTAGGGTACAGGGACTACGAGCAGTACTTC
cdr3_aa: CASSLGYRDYEQYF

clone_size: NA
v_call: TRBV5-5
cdr3_length: 16
j_call: TRBJ2-3
d_call: TRBD1
cdr3_nt: TGTGCCAGCAGCTTGGGAGGGACAGGGGTTACAGATACGCAGTATTTT
cdr3_aa: CASSLGGTGVTDTQYF